One sample yielded the 27 T cell receptor beta chains listed below, sequenced in a study of blood T cell repertoires in COVID-19. Measured with immunoSEQ multiplex PCR; TCRdb has only the in-frame clones, and not every one. Of 240,000 or so clones in the sample, over 80% are singletons; the top ten hold less than 0.9%. Sequencing was done on a sample of PBMCs or T cells enriched from blood (not recorded which). These TCRs come from a man aged 45 to 65 who had been exposed to COVID-19.

This clone has a single count. The chain carries TRBV12-3 or TRBV12-4 and TRBJ1-2, with 8 bases matching TRBD1. V was clipped by 6 bases and J by 8 bases; unmatched bases: 8. The CDR3 extends over 13 amino acids. The CDR3 is CASRGTGPRGYTF. In DNA form, the CDR3 reads TGTGCCAGCAGGGGGACAGGCCCGAGGGGCTACACCTTC.

V is TRBV3-1 (or the pseudogene TRBV3-2) and J is TRBJ2-7, with TRBD1 as a possible D gene (5 bases). Germline-derived CDR1 and CDR2 are LGHDT and YNNKEL (reference sequence). The V gene lost 1 base and the J gene lost 7 bases, with 11 bases spanning the gap. The CDR3 contains 13 residues. CDR3 in amino acids: CASSQAPPGEQYF. The DNA of the CDR3 is TGTGCCAGCAGCCAAGCCCCCCCAGGGGAGCAGTACTTC.

The chain joins TRBV18 to TRBJ1-5; D is possibly TRBD1 (6 bases). CDR1 is KGHSH, CDR2 LQKENI, per germline. The CDR3 totals 15 residues. V was pared by 2 bases and J by 2 bases, with 10 bases between. DNA for the CDR3: TGTGCCAGCTCACCATCGCGACAGGGCAATCAGCCCCAGCATTTT. Amino acids: CASSPSRQGNQPQHF.

The chain combines TRBV14 with TRBJ2-7; maybe TRBD1 (6 bases). V shed 1 base and J shed 4 bases, with 14 bases lying between them. Germline lookup yields CDR1 SGHDN and CDR2 FVKESK. The CDR3 runs 15 residues. The CDR3 spells CASSQAVGQSYEQYF. The CDR3 region has the DNA TGTGCCAGCAGCCAAGCCGTCGGACAGAGTTACGAGCAGTACTTC.

The chain carries TRBV28 and TRBJ1-4; perhaps TRBD1 as D (6 bases). The ends were cut back, 5 bases at V and 8 bases at J, with 18 bases in the middle. The CDR3 spans 15 residues. Germline CDR1 MDHEN, CDR2 SYDVKM. The CDR3 reads CASSVSTGWEEKLFF. The CDR3 nucleotides read TGTGCCAGCAGTGTCTCGACAGGCTGGGAGGAAAAACTGTTTTTT.

The rearrangement uses TRBV7-9 and TRBJ1-1; no reliable D call. The germline CDR1 and CDR2 sequences are SEHNR and FQNEAQ (reference sequence). The CDR3 spans 14 residues. V was shortened by 1 base and J by 0 bases, with 6 bases between the two germline ends. The CDR3 sequence is CASSLESVNTEAFF. The CDR3 DNA is TGTGCCAGCAGCTTAGAGTCGGTGAACACTGAAGCTTTCTTT.

The chain joins TRBV5-1 to TRBJ1-2; TRBD1 might be the D (5 bases). CDR1 SGHRS and CDR2 YFSETQ come from the germline V gene. The CDR3 consists of 13 residues. V was pared by 0 bases and J by 4 bases, with 7 bases between. The chain's CDR3 is CASSLEQVYGYTF. The DNA of the CDR3 is TGCGCCAGCAGCTTGGAACAGGTCTATGGCTACACCTTC.

This clone was seen a single time. The rearrangement joins TRBV3-1 (or the pseudogene TRBV3-2) to TRBJ2-3, with a possible D match to TRBD2 (6 bases). CDR3 length: 15 amino acids. Germline V gives CDR1 LGHDT, CDR2 YNNKEL (reference sequence). Trimming cost V 3 bases and J 0 bases, with 10 bases left between them. CDR3 bases: TGTGCCAGCAGCCAGTTGAGCGGGAGCACAGATACGCAGTATTTT. This codes for CASSQLSGSTDTQYF.

V gene TRBV12-5 combines with J gene TRBJ1-4; weak D call: TRBD1 (6 bases). The V and J ends lost 5 bases and 8 bases respectively, with 27 bases between them. The CDR3 is made up of 18 amino acids. CDR1 is LGHNT and CDR2 is FRNRAP in the germline V gene. The CDR3: CASGRTPHTQGFGEKLFF. DNA of the CDR3: TGTGCTAGTGGTCGAACCCCTCATACCCAGGGGTTCGGAGAAAAACTGTTTTTT.

The chain joins TRBV6-4 to TRBJ2-7; 11 bases line up with TRBD1. CDR1 and CDR2 from the germline V gene are MRHNA and SNTAGT. The CDR3 is 17 amino acids. The V gene end was trimmed by 0 bases and the J gene end by 3 bases; junction bases not matched to a gene: 7. The CDR3 protein is CASSDSDRGPPNYEQYV. Here the CDR3 DNA reads TGTGCCAGCAGTGACTCGGACAGGGGGCCCCCTAACTACGAGCAGTACGTC.

V and J are TRBV15 and TRBJ1-5, with D hard to call. The CDR3 totals 15 residues. Per germline, CDR1 LNHNV and CDR2 YYDKDF (reference sequence). V was shortened by 8 bases and J by 2 bases, with 16 bases between the two germline ends. The DNA of the CDR3 is TGTGCCACCGCGCTGAGGGTCGTCGGCAATCAGCCCCAGCATTTT. Its translation is CATALRVVGNQPQHF.

The rearrangement uses TRBV27 and TRBJ1-1; the D gene is possibly TRBD1 (6 bases). This CDR3 comprises 16 residues. Between the trimmed V and J ends, which lost 3 bases and 0 bases, there was a span of 14 bases. Germline V gives CDR1 MNHEY, CDR2 SMNVEV (reference sequence). The CDR3 loop reads CASSFGRGQMNTEAFF. CDR3 DNA: TGTGCCAGCAGTTTTGGCAGGGGACAAATGAACACTGAAGCTTTCTTT.

The genes are TRBV5-6 and TRBJ2-7; D is unclear. Germline V gene data show CDR1 as SGHDT and CDR2 as YYEEEE. The CDR3 totals 14 residues. V lost 2 bases, J lost 0 bases, and 9 bases lay in between. The CDR3: CASSFQSGSYEQYV. In DNA form, the CDR3 reads TGTGCCAGCAGCTTCCAGTCTGGCTCCTACGAGCAGTACGTC.

The chain employs TRBV30 and TRBJ1-5; a possible D gene is TRBD1 (6 bases). Germline values: CDR1 GTSNPN, CDR2 SVGIG (reference sequence). Trimming stripped 7 bases from V and 8 bases from J, with 15 bases between. The CDR3 is 12 amino acids. CDR3 sequence: CAFGQSGKPQHF. CDR3 in DNA: TGTGCCTTCGGACAGAGTGGAAAGCCCCAGCATTTT.

This rearrangement joins TRBV7-9 to TRBJ2-3; 9 bases are a match to TRBD2. Trimming removed 5 bases from V and 2 bases from J; junction bases left unmatched: 14. The CDR3 runs 18 residues. Germline V gives CDR1 SEHNR, CDR2 FQNEAQ (reference sequence). This CDR3 reads CASSPGGASGADTDTQYF. The CDR3, as DNA: TGTGCCAGCAGCCCGGGGGGGGCTAGCGGGGCCGACACAGATACGCAGTATTTT. Filled out from reference TRBV7-9 and TRBJ2-3, the complete variable domain reads DTGVSQNPRHKITKRGQNVTFRCDPISEHNRLYWYRQTLGQGPEFLTYFQNEAQLEKSRLLSDRFSAERPKGSFSTLEIQRTEQGDSAMYLCASSPGGASGADTDTQYFGPGTRLTVL.

The rearrangement uses TRBV27 and TRBJ2-2; TRBD2 agrees at 9 bases. In germline, CDR1 is MNHEY, CDR2 SMNVEV (reference sequence). V shed 11 bases, J shed 2 bases, and the junction held 9 bases outside the gene matches. The CDR3 spans 15 residues. CDR3 region: CAGAGGAGNTGELFF. CDR3 nucleotides: TGTGCCGGGGCGGGGGGGGCCGGTAACACCGGGGAGCTGTTTTTT.

The genes are TRBV10-3 and TRBJ1-4; 7 bases are a match to TRBD1. The CDR3 has 14 residues. J lost 7 bases, V lost 2 bases, and 4 bases had no gene match. Germline V gene data show CDR1 as ENHRY and CDR2 as SYGVKD. The CDR3, as DNA: TGTGCCATCAGTGAGCTAGGGACAGCTGAAAAACTGTTTTTT. Translating it yields CAISELGTAEKLFF.

The chain is built from TRBV5-1 and TRBJ2-3; weak D call: TRBD2 (6 bases). Germline-derived CDR1 and CDR2 are SGHRS and YFSETQ. CDR3 length equals 14 residues. V gave up 4 bases and J gave up 2 bases, with 11 bases separating them. CDR3 protein: CASSAWDFTDTQYF. The CDR3 DNA reads as TGCGCCAGCAGCGCCTGGGACTTCACAGATACGCAGTATTTT.

A remark on this clone: The sample contains more than one DNA sequence encoding this CDR3. The chain recombines TRBV5-1 with TRBJ1-2; D possibly corresponds to TRBD1 (5 bases). The germline V and J ends were trimmed by 0 bases and 8 bases, with 8 bases remaining between them. Germline-derived CDR1 and CDR2 are SGHRS and YFSETQ. The CDR3 is made up of 12 amino acids. CDR3 sequence (DNA): TGCGCCAGCAGCTTGGGGCAGGGCGGCTACACCTTC. Translated, it gives CASSLGQGGYTF.

DNA for the CDR3: TGTGCCAGCCTCGGACAGGGCATAAGTGGGGAGCTGTTTTTT. Its protein is CASLGQGISGELFF. The chain joins TRBV28 to TRBJ2-2; TRBD1 agrees at 8 bases. The CDR3 runs 14 residues. Germline V gene data show CDR1 as MDHEN and CDR2 as SYDVKM. Trimming removed 8 bases from V and 8 bases from J; junction bases left unmatched: 10. Full variable domain (outside the CDR3, taken from reference TRBV28 and TRBJ2-2): DVKVTQSSRYLVKRTGEKVFLECVQDMDHENMFWYRQDPGLGLRLIYFSYDVKMKEKGDIPEGYSVSREKKERFSLILESASTNQTSMYLCASLGQGISGELFFGEGSRLTVL.

The V and J genes are TRBV10-3 and TRBJ1-3; TRBD1 might be the D (6 bases). Germline V gene sequence: CDR1 ENHRY, CDR2 SYGVKD. The CDR3 runs to 14 residues. Trimming took 2 bases from V and 4 from J, leaving 9 bases between them. The CDR3 coding sequence is TGTGCCATCAGTGAGGACAGGTCCGGAAACACCATATATTTT. Protein: CAISEDRSGNTIYF.

The V gene is TRBV19, the J gene TRBJ2-3; a weak D match, TRBD2 (6 bases). The CDR3 covers 17 residues. The germline V gene encodes CDR1 LNHDA and CDR2 SQIVND (reference sequence). The ends were cut back, 6 bases at V and 3 bases at J, with 22 bases in the middle. The CDR3, as DNA: TGTGCCAGTAGGGACTATCAATACAACCCCGGAACAGATACGCAGTATTTT. It yields the protein CASRDYQYNPGTDTQYF.

The rearrangement uses TRBV28 and TRBJ2-2, with 9 nucleotides matching TRBD1. V shed 5 bases, J shed 4 bases, and the junction held 5 bases outside the gene matches. The CDR3 has 15 amino acids. CDR1 is MDHEN and CDR2 is SYDVKM in the germline V gene. The CDR3: CASSAGTGITGELFF. The CDR3 region has the DNA TGTGCCAGCAGTGCCGGGACAGGGATCACCGGGGAGCTGTTTTTT.

This chain joins TRBV9 and TRBJ1-2, with D maybe TRBD1 (6 bases). Trimming took 0 bases from V and 3 from J, leaving 12 bases between them. The CDR3 spans 15 residues. Germline V gives CDR1 SGDLS, CDR2 YYNGEE. This CDR3 is CASSVGRGGDYGYTF. CDR3 bases: TGTGCCAGCAGCGTAGGCAGGGGCGGAGACTATGGCTACACCTTC.

The chain links TRBV5-6 to TRBJ1-4; 9 nucleotides align to TRBD1. J lost 9 bases, V lost 4 bases, and 7 bases had no gene match. The germline CDR1 and CDR2 sequences are SGHDT and YYEEEE. The CDR3 is made up of 14 amino acids. For the CDR3, the DNA is TGTGCCAGCAGCCCCGGGACAGGGACAAAAAAACTGTTTTTT. Translation: CASSPGTGTKKLFF.

J is TRBJ2-5 and V is TRBV18; TRBD2 matches at 14 bases. Germline values: CDR1 KGHSH, CDR2 LQKENI. The ends lost 3 bases at V and 3 bases at J; junction bases unmatched: 3. The CDR3 spans 16 residues. The CDR3 bases are TGTGCCAGCTCACCGAGACTAGCGGGGGGGGAAGAGACCCAGTACTTC. It codes for CASSPRLAGGEETQYF.

V gene TRBV29-1 combines with J gene TRBJ2-2, with D perhaps matching TRBD2 (5 bases). CDR1 is SQVTM, CDR2 ANQGSEA, per germline. The germline V and J ends were trimmed by 6 bases and 6 bases, with 17 bases remaining between them. The CDR3 extends over 14 amino acids. The CDR3 region is CSVGWAGSAGELFF. Here the CDR3 DNA reads TGCAGCGTGGGGTGGGCGGGTTCAGCCGGGGAGCTGTTTTTT.